This T cell receptor (beta chain) came from a study of CD8 T cells in Susac syndrome (dated by TCRdb to between 2018 and 2020). Regarding the complete study: Among the sequenced Susac syndrome patients, about six had clinically active disease and about 8 were in clinical remission. At blood withdrawal, Susac syndrome patients were therapy-naive, treated with corticosteroids (with IVIg additionally given to some), or treated with IVIg alone. The study used repertoire sequencing to test whether antigen drove CD8+ T cell activation and differentiation in Susac syndrome.

RNA was extracted with the RNeasy kit and roughly 0.45 to 1 ug was reverse transcribed using random hexamers. The immunoSEQ multiplex PCR assay, covering 54 Vbeta and 13 Jbeta segments, was used to amplify TCR beta CDR3 regions. Bias from PCR amplification was corrected by using a synthetic template baseline for primer optimization and for computational correction. The paper's data handling went like this. Reads were annotated to V, D and J genes according to IMGT and were analyzed with immunoSEQ Analyzer, with only productive sequences retained. Clonality was calculated as one minus the Shannon entropy normalized by log2 of the number of productive unique sequences. Public and private clones were assessed among the 100 most prevalent clones of each patient and control. Clones were defined as Susac-specific if absent from the healthy and MS cohorts, from approximately 1,100 published viral clones and from other ImmuneACCESS disease sequences. The public reads were quality trimmed at Q25 with fastp and then assembled into clones with MiXCR by TCRdb, keeping productive beta chains. Here each entry gathers all rows of one CDR3 protein and keeps the most common genes and DNA. V and J calls and clone size were set by TCRdb, not the authors. For this sample there are about 210,000 distinct CDR3 sequences; 94% appear just once. The ten top clones hold over 0.15% of the sample.

Points the paper makes about the study in general: The number of individuals in the TCR sequencing and HLA analysis was acknowledged as relatively small. In patients with Susac syndrome, the CD4+ T cell repertoire showed no detectable clonal expansion.

High-throughput TCR beta sequencing profiled peripheral blood CD8+ and CD4+ T cells from healthy donors, Susac syndrome patients and multiple sclerosis patients. The Susac syndrome patients fulfilled recently defined diagnostic criteria for either definite or probable disease. Bulk CD8+ and CD4+ T cells were purified magnetically by negative isolation, whereas CD8+ TEMRA cells were enriched by FACS. Blood was collected in EDTA tubes and processed within 24 hours, with PBMCs isolated through density gradient centrifugation. PBMCs intended for TCR sequencing were cryopreserved in liquid nitrogen and were subsequently thawed in a 37 degrees C water bath. The sorted or isolated CD4+, CD8+ and CD8+ TEMRA cells had a purity of 90% or higher. Comments on this clonotype: The antigen it binds to is not known. Nothing much larger sits one base from this clone, and base qualities are not available.

According to the germline V gene, CDR1 reads MNHEY and CDR2 reads SVGEGT. The CDR3 covers 17 residues, taking in both the cysteine and the phenylalanine. Only the CDR3 region is kept as DNA, spanning 51 bases read in frame from base 1. The V and J ends are trimmed by 5 bases and 5 bases, leaving 24 bases between them. Sequenced: CD4+ T cells from PBMCs. This chain joins TRBV6-2 or TRBV6-3 to TRBJ2-5, with no D gene named confidently. This TCR derives from a human donor with Susac syndrome. The CDR3 has the sequence CASSHRVKGPRRETQYF. Here is the DNA: TGTGCCAGCAGTCACCGGGTAAAAGGACCTCGGCGGGAGACCCAGTACTTC.